The present T cell receptor (beta chain) was sequenced within a study of blood T cell repertoires in COVID-19. Study summary: Sites across the United States, Italy and Spain contributed samples from acute and convalescent COVID-19. T cells, B-cell-depleted T cells, or PBMCs provided the cDNA or gDNA that served as material.

As originally analysed: Amplified reference gene primers provided the basis for estimating nucleated cell counts. Generated by immunoSEQ multiplex PCR, the TCRdb table keeps only in-frame clones and is missing some. V and J calls and clone size are given by that table; D and trimming were obtained from the DNA. The repertoire holds approximately 30,000 clones, around 90% seen once, with less than 3% in the top ten. Sequencing was done on a sample of peripheral blood. The origin of this receptor is a human donor in a cohort sampled during active COVID-19.

DNA of the CDR3: TGTGCCAGCAGCAGTCACCCTCGGGACTCCTACGAGCAGTACTTC. Translating it yields CASSSHPRDSYEQYF. The chain carries TRBV5-4 and TRBJ2-7; possibly TRBD2 for D (5 bases). Germline CDR1 is SGHNT and CDR2 is YYREEE (reference sequence). V lost 4 bases and J lost 0, with 14 bases in between. This CDR3 spans 15 amino acids.